This record concerns one T cell receptor (beta chain) sequence. The clone's antigen remains unknown. Base qualities are not provided; no much larger clone lies one nucleotide away. In the prospective study, participants were roughly 18 to 100 years old, resided in approximately 22 geographic areas of the United States, and were enrolled through a virtual design. Cohort assignment in the prospective study relied on participant-reported clinical history from a screening survey and a study questionnaire. Recovered participants in ImmuneRACE Cohort 3 were defined as having two consecutive negative NP/OP PCR tests, clearance from a healthcare professional, or resolution of symptoms. In the prospective study, mobile phlebotomists collected whole blood, serum and a nasopharyngeal or oropharyngeal swab from each participant. Prospective study participants could optionally give additional blood draws and questionnaires over an approximately two-month period. Before DNA extraction, prospective study blood samples were shipped either frozen or at room temperature.

The immunoSEQ Assay, a bias-controlled multiplex PCR, was used to amplify TCRbeta CDR3 regions from genomic DNA. Concerning the study's data processing: The number of nucleated cells in each sample was estimated by amplification of reference gene primers within the assay. To quantify the absolute abundance of each unique TCRbeta CDR3 rearrangement, sequence reads were collapsed and filtered. For each sample, productive Simpson clonality was calculated as the square root of Simpson's diversity index over productive rearrangements. This immuneACCESS table, as held by TCRdb, lists in-frame sequences with V and J called but not all clones. Of the missing ones, under half trace to an unresolved V gene in checked studies; the others have no known cause. Clone size and V and J calls were adopted from that table, with D and trimming inferred from the DNA. Within this sample are roughly 350,000 clones, with more than 90% of them counted one time only. Less than 20% of the sample is held by the ten biggest clonotypes.

The data were obtained in a study of blood T cell repertoires in COVID-19 (dated by TCRdb to the early 2020s). As for the study more broadly: Samples covering the acute and convalescent phases of COVID-19 were provided by collaborators in the United States, Italy and Spain. The repertoires were made available in a free public database intended to serve as a resource for research on the immune response to SARS-CoV-2. Sample metadata almost always included a de-identified subject ID, COVID-19 status, age in years and sex. The prospective study material was composed of cDNA or gDNA derived from T cells, B-cell-depleted T cells, or PBMCs. The samples were drawn from two sources: the first 160 participants of the ongoing ImmuneRACE study, and 950 to 1,500 subjects contributed by 6 global collaborators. The dataset comprised deeply sampled blood TCRbeta repertoires from subjects exposed to, actively infected with, or recovered from COVID-19. Where available, HLA class I and class II types were taken from metadata supplied by the sample provider and were not determined by assay-based typing.

The germline V gene supplies CDR1 MNHEY and CDR2 SVGEGT. The CDR3 numbers 13 residues from cysteine through phenylalanine. The kept DNA is CDR3 alone, 39 bases in frame from the first base. V gives up 2 bases and J gives up 8 bases, and the segment between their germline ends measures 12 bases. Overall study results and their limits: The quantity of clinical and demographic metadata differed by source and by participant and was supplied without curation.

The receptor was isolated from a woman aged 25 to 39 who had recovered from COVID-19. The sequencing input was PBMCs or T cells enriched from blood (not recorded which). The chain couples TRBV6-2 or TRBV6-3 to TRBJ1-2; a weak D assignment points to TRBD1 (6 bases agree). CDR3 sequence: CASSYAGGYGYTF. The DNA sequence reads TGTGCCAGCAGTTACGCGGGGGGCTACGGCTACACCTTC.